The 15 T cell receptor beta chains given below trace back to one sample, sequenced in a study of somatic mutations in cytotoxic T cells in rheumatoid arthritis. Here immunoSEQ multiplex PCR was the method, and the copy in TCRdb shows in-frame clones only, minus some. The repertoire holds about 23,000 clones, with roughly 80% as singletons. Sequenced input: CD8+ T cells sorted from blood. The receptor set was obtained from an adult with rheumatoid arthritis.

This clone was recorded only once. The rearrangement uses TRBV7-9 and TRBJ2-5; 8 nucleotides match TRBD1. CDR1 is SEHNR and CDR2 is FQNEAQ in the germline V gene (reference sequence). The ends lost 1 base at V and 5 bases at J; junction bases unmatched: 12. This CDR3 comprises 17 residues. CDR3: CASSLVSQAGGLETQYF. In DNA form, the CDR3 reads TGTGCCAGCAGCTTAGTTTCGCAGGCAGGGGGCTTGGAGACCCAGTACTTC.

V and J are TRBV6-1 and TRBJ2-3; D is possibly TRBD2 (5 bases). Trimming shortened V by 4 bases and J by 0 bases, and 17 bases separated the two germline ends. CDR1 is MNHNS and CDR2 is SASEGT in the germline V gene. CDR3 length equals 17 residues. The CDR3 protein is CASSGGAIDSSTDTQYF. CDR3 in DNA: TGTGCCAGCAGTGGGGGAGCGATTGACTCTAGCACAGATACGCAGTATTTT.

The gene calls are TRBV6-5 and TRBJ1-1, with D unclear. The CDR3 loop spans 14 amino acids. V shed 0 bases and J shed 8 bases, with 13 bases lying between them. The germline V gene has CDR1 MNHEY and CDR2 SVGAGI. The CDR3 bases are TGTGCCAGCAGTTACTCGGCTATGAGGCCCGAAGCTTTCTTT. Amino acids: CASSYSAMRPEAFF.

This clone was picked up a small number of times. The rearrangement links TRBV6-5 to TRBJ1-6; D unresolved. V shed 6 bases and J shed 6 bases, with 9 bases lying between them. Germline lookup yields CDR1 MNHEY and CDR2 SVGAGI. The CDR3 runs to 13 residues. In DNA form, the CDR3 reads TGTGCCAGCAGGATTTCTTTTAATTCACCCCTCCACTTT. Its protein is CASRISFNSPLHF.

The rearrangement links TRBV6-4 to TRBJ2-1; either TRBD1 or TRBD2 may fit D (5 bases each). Per the germline V gene, CDR1 is MRHNA and CDR2 is SNTAGT. With 0 bases removed from V and 0 bases from J, the gap between germline ends came to 9 bases. This CDR3 has 16 amino acids. The CDR3, as DNA: TGTGCCAGCAGTGACTCTGGGACCTCCTCCTACAATGAGCAGTTCTTC. Translating it yields CASSDSGTSSYNEQFF.

The chain uses TRBV6-5 and TRBJ2-5; 9 bases are a match to TRBD2. The DNA end is more similar to TRBJ2-7, so the J call may be wrong. This CDR3 has 15 amino acids. Germline V gene sequence: CDR1 MNHEY, CDR2 SVGAGI. This CDR3 reads CASSYGLAGMYEQYF. The DNA for the CDR3 is TGTGCCAGCAGTTACGGTCTAGCGGGGATGTACGAGCAGTACTTC.

The V gene is TRBV27, the J gene TRBJ2-7; D call uncertain. With 6 bases removed from V and 3 bases from J, the gap between germline ends came to 18 bases. The CDR3 sequence is 15 residues long. Germline V CDR1 and CDR2: MNHEY, SMNVEV (reference sequence). The CDR3 reads CASSPVPRFHYEQYF. The CDR3, as DNA: TGTGCCAGCAGCCCAGTCCCCAGGTTCCACTACGAGCAGTACTTC.

The V call is TRBV9, the J call TRBJ2-2, with TRBD2 matching 12 bases. Germline-derived CDR1 and CDR2 are SGDLS and YYNGEE. V lost 0 bases to trimming and J lost 6 bases; unmatched junction nucleotides: 3. The CDR3 contains 16 residues. Here the CDR3 DNA reads TGTGCCAGCAGCGTAGCGGCTAGCGGGGGGGCCGGGGAGCTGTTTTTT. Protein product: CASSVAASGGAGELFF.

The chain combines TRBV19 with TRBJ2-1; 7 bases are shared with TRBD2. The germline gives CDR1 LNHDA, CDR2 SQIVND (reference sequence). V was pared by 0 bases and J by 0 bases, with 5 bases of the junction left unmatched. CDR3 length: 17 residues. Written as DNA, the CDR3 is TGTGCCAGTAGTATAGATCTTTCGGGGGGCTCCTACAATGAGCAGTTCTTC. Its protein product is CASSIDLSGGSYNEQFF. The full variable domain, its missing parts supplied by reference TRBV19 and TRBJ2-1, is DGGITQSPKYLFRKEGQNVTLSCEQNLNHDAMYWYRQDPGQGLRLIYYSQIVNDFQKGDIAEGYSVSREKKESFPLTVTSAQKNPTAFYLCASSIDLSGGSYNEQFFGPGTRLTVL.

This clone was seen a handful of times. The J gene is TRBJ1-5, the V gene TRBV2; maybe TRBD1 (5 bases). Germline V lookup: CDR1 SNHLY, CDR2 FYNNEI. V gave up 3 bases and J gave up 4 bases, with 13 bases separating them. The CDR3 is 15 residues long. This chain's CDR3 is CASSEVGRGNQPQHF. CDR3 coding DNA: TGTGCCAGCAGTGAGGTCGGGAGGGGAAATCAGCCCCAGCATTTT.

The rearrangement uses TRBV11-2 and TRBJ2-2; D is perhaps TRBD1 (5 bases). This CDR3 region has 13 residues. Trimming removed 4 bases from V and 6 bases from J, with 9 bases in between. The germline V gene encodes CDR1 SGHAT and CDR2 FQNNGV. The CDR3 sequence: CASSSVGPGELFF. Here the CDR3 DNA reads TGTGCCAGCAGCTCCGTGGGGCCCGGGGAGCTGTTTTTT.

The chain couples TRBV11-1 to TRBJ2-7; 11 bases align to TRBD2. CDR3 length equals 16 residues. Germline values: CDR1 SGHAT, CDR2 FQDESV (reference sequence). V lost 3 bases and J lost 4; bases outside the gene matches: 8. This chain's CDR3 is CASSFASGTSGYEQYF. The DNA of the CDR3 is TGTGCCAGCAGCTTTGCCTCCGGGACTAGCGGTTACGAGCAGTACTTC.

The table lists this clone with a few counts. V and J are TRBV6-5 and TRBJ2-3; 8 bases line up with TRBD1. Germline trimming cut 7 bases from V and 4 bases from J; bases unmatched to any gene: 4. Germline V gene lookup returns CDR1 MNHEY and CDR2 SVGAGI. The CDR3 is made up of 13 amino acids. The CDR3 sequence is CASTARGPDTQYF. The CDR3 DNA is TGTGCCAGCACGGCCAGGGGGCCAGATACGCAGTATTTT.

This sequence joins TRBV4-3 and TRBJ2-1; D remains unclear. Per germline, CDR1 LGHNA and CDR2 YSLEER. Trimming removed 1 base at V and 4 bases at J, with 8 bases between. The CDR3 runs 14 residues. The CDR3 DNA is TGCGCCAGCAGCCAAGGGGTAGGTTACAATGAGCAGTTCTTC. Translation gives CASSQGVGYNEQFF.

The genes are TRBV6-6 and TRBJ1-2, with D possibly being TRBD1 (5 bases). Trimming left V 0 bases short and J 1 base short, with 9 bases between. Germline CDR1 MNHNY, CDR2 SVGAGI (reference sequence). This CDR3 comprises 15 residues. CDR3 amino acids: CASSYSPQGNYGYTF. CDR3 nucleotide sequence: TGTGCCAGCAGTTACTCGCCCCAGGGTAACTATGGCTACACCTTC.